Listed below are T cell receptor beta chains from one sample, sequenced in a study of tumor-infiltrating lymphocytes in primary liver carcinoma. From the multiplex PCR reads, TCRdb called clonotypes with MiXCR, one entry per CDR3 protein. The table includes tens of thousands of distinct CDR3 sequences, 75% to 80% detected once. The sample taken for sequencing was liver tumor tissue from sampling region 3. Receptors originate from a middle-aged man with primary liver carcinoma and hepatitis B virus infection. The conserved cysteine and the conserved F or W are not part of the CDR3 here.

cdr3_length | j_call | v_call | cdr3_aa
14 | TRBJ2-3 | TRBV4-1 | ASSQAGGFGIDAQY
14 | TRBJ2-7 | TRBV5-1 | ASSPPLAGEFDEQY
12 | TRBJ2-7 | TRBV6-6 | ASRKGLAVGEQY
16 | TRBJ2-7 | TRBV4-2 | DSSGKPGLAGGPHEQY
16 | TRBJ2-1 | TRBV6-2/TRBV6-3 | ACSYRARSGSSNNEQF
12 | TRBJ2-1 | TRBV11-2 | PSILYRLDSEQF
13 | TRBJ1-5 | TRBV12-3/TRBV12-4 | ASCFGRGSNQPQH
15 | TRBJ2-2 | TRBV11-2 | VSSLALGGAYTGELF
9 | TRBJ2-2 | TRBV12-3/TRBV12-4 | ATLGTGELF
12 | TRBJ2-7 | TRBV20-1 | SVLAGQGFYEQY
14 | TRBJ2-3 | TRBV6-2/TRBV6-3 | ASSFAGQGTMDTQY
15 | TRBJ2-6 | TRBV6-5 | ASSYSKGLSGADVPT
14 | TRBJ2-7 | TRBV11-3 | ASRGRGLAGFYEQC
11 | TRBJ1-1 | TRBV6-5 | VSSSHRNTEAF
9 | TRBJ2-1 | TRBV6-5 | ASLRVNEQL
11 | TRBJ2-7 | TRBV7-8 | ASSFDSVSEQY
13 | TRBJ2-2 | TRBV11-1 | ASSSAGLPPWELF
13 | TRBJ2-2 | TRBV5-4 | ASSLQGLGVGELF
13 | TRBJ1-5 | TRBV12-3/TRBV12-4 | GSSFGQGSNQPQH
13 | TRBJ2-7 | TRBV2 | ASSENRVVSYEQY
14 | TRBJ2-3 | TRBV4-1 | ASSQVGTVSTDTRY
13 | TRBJ2-3 | TRBV11-1 | ANCEGGGLTDTQY
16 | TRBJ2-5 | TRBV11-2 | ASNLDPWSSGRGETQY
12 | TRBJ2-7 | TRBV11-2 | ASSLTDGAYDQY
13 | TRBJ2-1 | TRBV11-2 | ASIPQREGLGEQF
12 | TRBJ2-3 | TRBV4-1 | ASSQVQGPDTQY
16 | TRBJ2-4 | TRBV11-2 | ASSPTGASTVVKNIQY
15 | TRBJ2-1 | TRBV7-9 | ASSLPYQGPKTDEQF
14 | TRBJ2-3 | TRBV4-1 | ASSQDPGGIKDTQY
13 | TRBJ1-1 | TRBV5-5 | AGKPPCYLNTEAF
12 | TRBJ1-3 | TRBV5-6 | VSSNDPAGNTIY
13 | TRBJ2-2 | TRBV11-1 | ASNILAGGPPDLF
14 | TRBJ2-1 | TRBV6-2/TRBV6-3 | ACSYWGGGSYNEQF
15 | TRBJ2-1 | TRBV5-6 | ASSLGNRGSPYNEQS
12 | TRBJ2-2 | TRBV28 | ASLRGARTWELF
13 | TRBJ1-6 | TRBV6-5 | ASSHDMGNNSPLH
14 | TRBJ2-5 | TRBV11-2 | ARSQISGGGKETQY
13 | TRBJ2-2 | TRBV29-1 | GVEGVTGLTGELF
13 | TRBJ2-7 | TRBV12-3/TRBV12-4 | ASSLGREANYEQY
13 | TRBJ2-7 | TRBV29-1 | SVVESRQNPYEQY
10 | TRBJ1-1 | TRBV12-5 | ASGLAQGRTF
14 | TRBJ1-1 | TRBV10-3 | DISYDSGQGGTEAF